The 31 T cell receptor beta chains reported below all come from one sample, sequenced in a study of OX40 agonist ivuxolimab in advanced cancers. Generated by immunoSEQ multiplex PCR, the TCRdb table keeps only in-frame clones and is missing some. The sample carries 75,000 to 95,000 clones, 75% to 90% recorded once. The sequences come from CD4+ or CD8+ T cells sorted from blood, collected in a trial of the OX40 agonist ivuxolimab. All receptors come from an adult with an advanced solid tumor such as melanoma, head and neck, liver or kidney cancer.

About this clone: Its ends do not fully match the called genes, so a read error is possible. The rearrangement joins TRBV29-1 to TRBJ1-3; the D is unclear. This CDR3 is built from 11 residues. Germline V gene sequence: CDR1 SQVTM, CDR2 ANQGSEA. This CDR3 reads CSGITGNTIYF. The DNA of the CDR3 is TGCAGCGGAATAACTGGGAACACCATATATTTT.

This clone was found once. The chain couples TRBV28 to TRBJ1-2; D gene uncertain. This CDR3 spans 13 amino acids. Germline V gene lookup returns CDR1 MDHEN and CDR2 SYDVKM. Trimming took 4 bases from V and 8 from J, leaving 14 bases between them. Here the CDR3 reads CASSSRAAQGYTF. The CDR3, as DNA: TGTGCCAGCAGTTCGCGGGCCGCCCAAGGCTACACCTTC.

This clone is a singleton in its sample. The rearrangement links TRBV19 to TRBJ2-3, with 7 bases lining up with TRBD1. The V gene end was trimmed by 10 bases and the J gene end by 4 bases; junction bases not matched to a gene: 14. The CDR3 totals 15 residues. CDR1 is LNHDA, CDR2 SQIVND, per germline (reference sequence). The chain's CDR3 is CATGGDRVAPDTQYF. DNA for the CDR3: TGTGCCACAGGGGGAGACAGGGTGGCCCCAGATACGCAGTATTTT.

The chain is built from TRBV18 and TRBJ1-1; D unresolved. The CDR3 runs 17 residues. V lost 4 bases and J 0 bases, leaving 18 bases between the germline ends. In germline, CDR1 is KGHSH, CDR2 LQKENI. The CDR3 region is CASSQLTPGRMNTEAFF. CDR3 coding DNA: TGTGCCAGCTCACAACTAACGCCCGGACGGATGAACACTGAAGCTTTCTTT. Full variable domain (remainder filled in from reference TRBV18 and TRBJ1-1): NAGVMQNPRHLVRRRGQEARLRCSPMKGHSHVYWYRQLPEEGLKFMVYLQKENIIDESGMPKERFSAEFPKEGPSILRIQQVVRGDSAAYFCASSQLTPGRMNTEAFFGQGTRLTVV.

The chain has TRBV6-1 and TRBJ2-3, with D uncertain. This CDR3 is 12 amino acids long. V was shortened by 8 bases and J by 7 bases, with 13 bases between the two germline ends. The germline V gene has CDR1 MNHNS and CDR2 SASEGT. CDR3 loop: CASRALINTQYF. The CDR3 DNA is TGTGCCAGCCGGGCCCTGATAAATACGCAGTATTTT.

This sequence joins TRBV5-4 and TRBJ2-5; 9 nucleotides agree with TRBD2. This CDR3 contains 14 residues. V lost 0 bases and J lost 9; bases outside the gene matches: 6. In germline, CDR1 is SGHNT, CDR2 YYREEE (reference sequence). The CDR3 sequence is CASSLARGGAAQYF. The CDR3 DNA follows: TGTGCCAGCAGCTTGGCCCGCGGGGGGGCAGCCCAGTACTTC.

This clone came up a few times. V gene TRBV5-1 combines with J gene TRBJ1-2; weak D call: TRBD1 (5 bases). The CDR3 spans 15 residues. Germline values: CDR1 SGHRS, CDR2 YFSETQ. V shed 0 bases and J shed 7 bases, with 16 bases lying between them. The CDR3 reads CASSLASSTEGGYTF. The CDR3 region has the DNA TGCGCCAGCAGCTTGGCCTCTTCGACAGAGGGTGGCTACACCTTC.

V usage is TRBV27 and J usage is TRBJ1-6, with D tentatively TRBD1 (6 bases). The V end lost 6 bases, the J end lost 13 bases, and 25 bases lay between the germline ends. The CDR3 spans 16 residues. The germline CDR1 and CDR2 sequences are MNHEY and SMNVEV (reference sequence). CDR3 residues: CASSLPRTAPAPPLHF. The CDR3 DNA follows: TGTGCCAGCAGCTTACCCCGGACAGCCCCCGCCCCCCCCCTCCACTTT.

The rearrangement uses TRBV30 and TRBJ2-7; tentative D call: TRBD2 (5 bases). Trimming shortened V by 3 bases and J by 0 bases, and 24 bases separated the two germline ends. This CDR3 region has 18 residues. From germline, CDR1 is GTSNPN and CDR2 SVGIG (reference sequence). The CDR3 DNA reads TGTGCCTGGAGAAAACTTTTCTTCCTACGGACTGGCTCCTACGAGCAGTACTTC. Amino acids: CAWRKLFFLRTGSYEQYF.

The rearrangement joins TRBV4-3 to TRBJ2-3; maybe TRBD2 (5 bases). Germline CDR1 reads LGHNA; CDR2 reads YSLEER. V was cut by 1 base and J by 5 bases, with 10 bases left in between. This CDR3 has 14 amino acids. CDR3 protein: CASSQGGAVDTQYF. Written as DNA, the CDR3 is TGCGCCAGCAGCCAAGGGGGAGCGGTAGATACGCAGTATTTT.

V and J are TRBV27 and TRBJ2-7; D is unclear. V was shortened by 5 bases and J by 0 bases, with 5 bases between the two germline ends. Germline V lookup: CDR1 MNHEY, CDR2 SMNVEV (reference sequence). The CDR3 is 12 residues long. The CDR3 DNA follows: TGTGCCAGCAGTCGAAACTCCTACGAGCAGTACTTC. Translation gives CASSRNSYEQYF.

The V gene is TRBV25-1, the J gene TRBJ1-5, with D possibly matching TRBD1 (5 bases). V was shortened by 3 bases and J by 7 bases, with 10 bases between the two germline ends. The CDR3 is 13 residues long. Germline V gene lookup returns CDR1 MGHDK and CDR2 SYGVNS. The CDR3 loop is CASSDDSYQPQHF. For the CDR3, the DNA is TGTGCCAGCAGTGACGACAGTTACCAGCCCCAGCATTTT.

This clone was detected a few times. The chain carries TRBV19 and TRBJ1-5, with D unclear. CDR1 LNHDA and CDR2 SQIVND come from the germline V gene (reference sequence). V was clipped by 10 bases and J by 13 bases, with 26 bases between them. This CDR3 has 14 amino acids. This chain's CDR3 is CATSIGLPKSLQHF. The DNA for the CDR3 is TGTGCCACCAGTATTGGCCTCCCGAAATCCTTACAGCATTTT.

The genes are TRBV7-3 and TRBJ1-1, with 7 bases identical to TRBD1. Germline CDR1 SGHTA, CDR2 FQGTGA. There are 13 residues in the CDR3. V was pared by 5 bases and J by 3 bases, with 3 bases of the junction left unmatched. CDR3 sequence: CASSTQGDTEAFF. CDR3 bases: TGTGCCAGCAGCACGCAGGGGGACACTGAAGCTTTCTTT.

The chain uses TRBV9 and TRBJ2-7, with 11 positions matching TRBD1. The CDR3 runs 14 residues. With 3 bases clipped from V and 4 bases from J, the junction kept 3 bases outside the gene matches. CDR1 is SGDLS, CDR2 YYNGEE, per germline. For the CDR3, the DNA is TGTGCCAGCAGCGCGGGACAGGGGGTTTACGAGCAGTACTTC. This translates into CASSAGQGVYEQYF.

This chain connects TRBV11-2 to TRBJ1-5; D not certain. This CDR3 has 15 residues. V lost 0 bases, J lost 0 bases, and 6 bases lay in between. CDR1 is SGHAT and CDR2 is FQNNGV in the germline V gene. CDR3 sequence: CASSLDWGSNQPQHF. CDR3 coding DNA: TGTGCCAGCAGCTTAGATTGGGGTAGCAATCAGCCCCAGCATTTT.

The rearrangement links TRBV2 to TRBJ2-2; D is perhaps TRBD2 (6 bases). V was cut by 4 bases and J by 7 bases, with 13 bases left in between. This CDR3 contains 14 residues. Germline V gene lookup returns CDR1 SNHLY and CDR2 FYNNEI. CDR3 nucleotides: TGTGCCAGCAGTGTGCGGGAACGGAACGGGGAGCTGTTTTTT. Translated, it gives CASSVRERNGELFF.

This clone is medium-sized by share. V gene TRBV2 combines with J gene TRBJ1-1; D perhaps matches TRBD1 (5 bases). V was clipped by 7 bases and J by 4 bases, with 10 bases between them. The CDR3 is made up of 12 amino acids. The germline V gene encodes CDR1 SNHLY and CDR2 FYNNEI. The CDR3 DNA is TGTGCCAGCAACCTGAGGGGCACTGAAGCTTTCTTT. The encoded protein is CASNLRGTEAFF.

The chain uses TRBV4-2 and TRBJ2-7; 8 bases line up with TRBD1. CDR3 size: 15 residues. Germline CDR1 and CDR2: LGHNA and YNFKEQ. Trimming took 1 base from V and 3 from J; bases not matched to a gene: 5. The CDR3 nucleotides are TGTGCCAGCAGCCAAGGTGCAGGGGGCGACTACGAGCAGTACTTC. The encoded protein is CASSQGAGGDYEQYF.

This chain connects TRBV30 to TRBJ2-5; D ambiguous. Germline-derived CDR1 and CDR2 are GTSNPN and SVGIG (reference sequence). V lost 2 bases and J 4 bases, leaving 11 bases between the germline ends. CDR3 length: 13 amino acids. The DNA of the CDR3 is TGTGCCTGGAGTCGGCAAGTCGGAGAGACCCAGTACTTC. It encodes CAWSRQVGETQYF.

This clone was counted only a few times. The V call is TRBV7-3, the J call TRBJ2-3; TRBD2 might be the D (6 bases). V dropped 2 bases and J dropped 6 bases, with 9 bases sitting between them. Germline lookup yields CDR1 SGHTA and CDR2 FQGTGA. This CDR3 region has 13 residues. DNA for the CDR3: TGTGCCAGCAGCTTAGCGGGGCGGGATACGCAGTATTTT. Translation gives CASSLAGRDTQYF.

This clone was seen a few times. The chain combines TRBV28 with TRBJ1-5; 7 bases match TRBD1. CDR3 length: 16 residues. Germline lookup yields CDR1 MDHEN and CDR2 SYDVKM. Trimming removed 0 bases from V and 6 bases from J; junction bases left unmatched: 8. CDR3 nucleotides: TGTGCCAGCAGTTTATGGACAGGGAACATGGGTCAGCCCCAGCATTTT. It is translated as CASSLWTGNMGQPQHF. The full variable domain, with the rest looked up from reference TRBV28 and TRBJ1-5, is DVKVTQSSRYLVKRTGEKVFLECVQDMDHENMFWYRQDPGLGLRLIYFSYDVKMKEKGDIPEGYSVSREKKERFSLILESASTNQTSMYLCASSLWTGNMGQPQHFGDGTRLSIL.

The chain couples TRBV4-1 to TRBJ2-7, with TRBD2 as a possible D gene (5 bases). The V end was cut by 4 bases, the J end by 6 bases, with 16 bases between. The length of the CDR3 is 14 residues. Per germline, CDR1 MGHRA and CDR2 YSYEKL. The CDR3 bases are TGCGCCAGCAGCCTCACCCTAGCCACCCCCGAGCAGTACGTC. This translates into CASSLTLATPEQYV.

On this clone: One end of the junction is discordant with germline, which a read error may explain. The chain recombines TRBV20-1 with TRBJ1-1; no clear D. Germline assignment: CDR1 DFQATT and CDR2 SNEGSKA (reference sequence). The CDR3 has 9 amino acids. For the CDR3, the DNA is TGCAGTGCTAGGAATAGCTTGGGTTTT. It is translated as CSARNSLGF.

The chain employs TRBV7-9 and TRBJ1-5; D uncertain. The CDR3 consists of 14 residues. Germline V gene sequence: CDR1 SEHNR, CDR2 FQNEAQ (reference sequence). Trimming shortened V by 3 bases and J by 5 bases, and 11 bases separated the two germline ends. The CDR3 DNA is TGTGCCAGCAGCTTTCTTACGGCCCATCAGCCCCAGCATTTT. Its protein product is CASSFLTAHQPQHF.

Here the CDR3 reads CASSLGVSSYNSPLHF. The CDR3 region has the DNA TGCGCCAGCAGCTTGGGTGTCAGCTCCTATAATTCACCCCTCCACTTT. The chain couples TRBV5-1 to TRBJ1-6; D is ambiguous. Germline V gene sequence: CDR1 SGHRS, CDR2 YFSETQ. Deletions cut 0 bases from V and 0 bases from J, with 7 bases between. This CDR3 has 16 residues.

This chain links TRBV2 with TRBJ1-2; 11 bases fit TRBD1. Germline trimming cut 2 bases from V and 7 bases from J; bases unmatched to any gene: 6. CDR1 and CDR2 from the germline V gene are SNHLY and FYNNEI. The CDR3 runs to 15 residues. CDR3 protein: CASSERPGQGGGYTF. The CDR3 DNA reads as TGTGCCAGCAGTGAAAGACCGGGACAGGGGGGTGGCTACACCTTC.

V usage is TRBV18 and J usage is TRBJ1-6, with 7 bases that match TRBD1. Trimming at V came to 6 bases and at J to 7 bases, leaving 9 bases not matched to a gene. CDR1 is KGHSH and CDR2 is LQKENI in the germline V gene. CDR3 length equals 15 residues. CDR3 DNA: TGTGCCAGCTCGCAATCAACAGGGGACAATTCACCCCTCCACTTT. It encodes CASSQSTGDNSPLHF.

This CDR3 is CSVAGAVQETQYF. Written as DNA, the CDR3 is TGCAGCGTTGCAGGGGCCGTACAAGAGACCCAGTACTTC. This chain uses TRBV29-1 with TRBJ2-5; D is perhaps TRBD1 (6 bases). V lost 4 bases, J lost 2 bases, and 11 bases lay in between. The germline V gene has CDR1 SQVTM and CDR2 ANQGSEA. This CDR3 is 13 amino acids long.

This clone was counted once. The chain is built from TRBV6-6 and TRBJ2-7, with TRBD2 identical over 12 bases. Germline CDR1 is MNHNY and CDR2 is SVGAGI (reference sequence). The V gene end was trimmed by 7 bases and the J gene end by 5 bases; junction bases not matched to a gene: 6. The CDR3 totals 14 residues. The CDR3 DNA follows: TGTGCCAGCACGACTAGCGGGAGACTCCACGAGCAGTACTTC. This gives the protein CASTTSGRLHEQYF.

V and J are TRBV9 and TRBJ2-1; 11 nucleotides align to TRBD2. V was pared by 2 bases and J by 1 base, with 14 bases of the junction left unmatched. Germline-derived CDR1 and CDR2 are SGDLS and YYNGEE. The CDR3 covers 20 residues. CDR3 in amino acids: CASSVSGTSGRSGSYNEQFF. CDR3 DNA: TGTGCCAGCAGCGTCTCCGGGACTAGCGGACGAAGTGGGTCCTACAATGAGCAGTTCTTC.